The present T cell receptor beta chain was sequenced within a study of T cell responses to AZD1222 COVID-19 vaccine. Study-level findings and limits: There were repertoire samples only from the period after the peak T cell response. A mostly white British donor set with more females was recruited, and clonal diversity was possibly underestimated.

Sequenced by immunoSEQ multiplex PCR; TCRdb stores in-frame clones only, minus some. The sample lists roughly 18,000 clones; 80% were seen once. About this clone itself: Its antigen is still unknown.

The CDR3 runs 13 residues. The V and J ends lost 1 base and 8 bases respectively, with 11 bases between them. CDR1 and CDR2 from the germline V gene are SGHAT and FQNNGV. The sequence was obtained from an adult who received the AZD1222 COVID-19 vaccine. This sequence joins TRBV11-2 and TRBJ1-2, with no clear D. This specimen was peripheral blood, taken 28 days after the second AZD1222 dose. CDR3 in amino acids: CASSLGRVDGYTF. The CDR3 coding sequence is TGTGCCAGCAGCTTAGGAAGGGTTGACGGCTACACCTTC.